These 21 T cell receptor beta chains were sequenced from one sample in a study of cytomegalovirus exposure and HLA in healthy donors. The PCR had 60 Vbeta and 13 Jbeta primers. The assay was immunoSEQ multiplex PCR, and TCRdb's table has in-frame clones only and misses some. The sample has over 200,000 clones; 82% are singletons. The sample comprised PBMCs. The source of these receptors is a man between 40 and 49 years old in good health and CMV-seropositive.

The chain couples TRBV28 to TRBJ2-7; D is perhaps TRBD2 (6 bases). Between the trimmed V and J ends, which lost 4 bases and 7 bases, there was a span of 23 bases. Germline assignment: CDR1 MDHEN and CDR2 SYDVKM. The CDR3 extends over 16 amino acids. Here the CDR3 reads CASSSPMGGGLREQYF. The DNA of the CDR3 is TGTGCCAGCAGTTCCCCAATGGGGGGAGGACTGAGGGAGCAGTACTTC.

The chain's CDR3 is CASSLASTASTDTQYF. In DNA, the CDR3 is TGCGCCAGCAGCTTGGCGTCGACAGCTAGCACAGATACGCAGTATTTT. The chain joins TRBV5-1 to TRBJ2-3, with D possibly TRBD1 on 5 matching bases. Germline V lookup: CDR1 SGHRS, CDR2 YFSETQ. The CDR3 spans 16 residues. Trimming removed 0 bases from V and 0 bases from J, with 11 bases in between.

The rearrangement uses TRBV9 and TRBJ2-1, with TRBD1 matching over 8 bases. The V segment lost 0 bases and the J segment 6 bases; nucleotides outside the gene matches: 8. The V gene's germline CDR1 is SGDLS and CDR2 YYNGEE. The CDR3 totals 16 residues. CDR3 protein: CASSVGTGRGGNEQFF. As DNA, the CDR3 is TGTGCCAGCAGCGTAGGGACAGGGAGAGGAGGCAATGAGCAGTTCTTC.

The V call is TRBV11-3, the J call TRBJ1-2; 8 positions match TRBD1. CDR1 is SGHNT and CDR2 is YENEEA in the germline V gene. The CDR3 spans 16 residues. J gave up 3 bases and V 1 base, and 7 bases lay outside the gene matches. CDR3 coding DNA: TGTGCCAGCAGCTTAGGTGTCAGGGGGCATGACTATGGCTACACCTTC. This gives the protein CASSLGVRGHDYGYTF.

The chain is built from TRBV15 and TRBJ1-6, with TRBD1 matching 8 bases. The CDR3 totals 17 residues. Losses at the gene ends were 1 base for V and 4 bases for J; bases not matched to a gene: 6. CDR1 and CDR2 from the germline V gene are LNHNV and YYDKDF (reference sequence). CDR3 bases: TGTGCCACCAGCAGAGTCAGGACAGGGAAGTATAATTCACCCCTCCACTTT. It encodes CATSRVRTGKYNSPLHF.

The J gene is TRBJ2-7, the V gene TRBV18; D possibly corresponds to TRBD2 (6 bases). V was trimmed by 5 bases and J by 3 bases, leaving 11 bases between them. Germline CDR1 and CDR2: KGHSH and LQKENI. CDR3 length: 13 amino acids. CDR3: CASSGGIDYEQYV. The CDR3 coding sequence is TGTGCCAGCTCAGGGGGGATCGACTACGAGCAGTACGTC.

The chain has TRBV5-4 and TRBJ2-1, with D unresolved. Trimming pared 3 bases from V and 1 base from J, leaving 5 bases between. The length of the CDR3 is 13 residues. Germline CDR1 is SGHNT and CDR2 is YYREEE (reference sequence). For the CDR3, the DNA is TGTGCCAGCAGCTCCTCGTCCTACAATGAGCAGTTCTTC. Translated, it gives CASSSSSYNEQFF.

The chain is built from TRBV5-5 and TRBJ2-7, with TRBD2 matching 16 bases. V shed 4 bases, J shed 1 base, and the junction held 8 bases outside the gene matches. From germline, CDR1 is SGHKS and CDR2 YYEKEE (reference sequence). The CDR3 covers 18 residues. The CDR3 spells CASSAGLAGGARSYEQYV. The CDR3 bases are TGTGCCAGCAGCGCGGGACTAGCGGGAGGGGCTAGGTCCTACGAGCAGTACGTC.

The chain is built from TRBV4-1 and TRBJ2-7; 9 positions match TRBD1. There are 13 residues in the CDR3. The V gene end was trimmed by 2 bases and the J gene end by 5 bases; junction bases not matched to a gene: 1. The germline V gene encodes CDR1 MGHRA and CDR2 YSYEKL. This CDR3 is CASSQRTGDEQYF. CDR3 DNA: TGCGCCAGCAGCCAAAGGACAGGGGACGAGCAGTACTTC.

V and J are TRBV5-1 and TRBJ1-4; TRBD1 matches 10 bases. The CDR3 has 19 amino acids. The germline CDR1 and CDR2 sequences are SGHRS and YFSETQ. V lost 4 bases and J lost 2; bases outside the gene matches: 14. CDR3 nucleotides: TGCGCCAGCAGCCAGGTCGGACAGGGGGTATTCGGGACTAATGAAAAACTGTTTTTT. This codes for CASSQVGQGVFGTNEKLFF.

The chain has TRBV6-6 and TRBJ2-5; TRBD2 matches 9 bases. With V trimmed by 6 bases and J by 5 bases, 10 bases remained unmatched. This CDR3 is 15 amino acids long. Germline CDR1 MNHNY, CDR2 SVGAGI (reference sequence). The CDR3 reads CASRDSGSGRETQYF. The CDR3 DNA is TGTGCCAGCAGGGATAGCGGGAGCGGGAGGGAGACCCAGTACTTC.

V gene TRBV27 combines with J gene TRBJ2-4, with 10 bases aligning to TRBD1. The CDR3 consists of 17 residues. V trimming: 5 bases; J trimming: 2 bases; junction bases outside the gene matches: 9. The germline CDR1 and CDR2 sequences are MNHEY and SMNVEV (reference sequence). CDR3 in DNA: TGTGCCAGCAGTAGAAGGGGGGGACAGGGGTCCAAAAACATTCAGTACTTC. Residues: CASSRRGGQGSKNIQYF.

The genes are TRBV10-2 and TRBJ2-7; D is possibly TRBD2 (5 bases). V gave up 3 bases and J gave up 2 bases, with 11 bases separating them. Germline values: CDR1 WSHSY, CDR2 SAAADI. This CDR3 spans 14 amino acids. The CDR3 spells CASSDSGEPYEQYF. The CDR3 region has the DNA TGCGCCAGCAGTGATTCCGGGGAACCCTACGAGCAGTACTTC.

This clone was recorded once. The chain links TRBV5-1 to TRBJ2-7; D call uncertain. CDR3 length: 14 amino acids. Per germline, CDR1 SGHRS and CDR2 YFSETQ. V was shortened by 1 base and J by 4 bases, with 12 bases between the two germline ends. The CDR3: CASSLSVPDYEQYF. The CDR3 region has the DNA TGCGCCAGCAGCTTGAGCGTTCCCGATTACGAGCAGTACTTC.

This chain uses TRBV4-2 with TRBJ2-1, with 9 bases fitting TRBD2. CDR3 length equals 17 residues. Germline CDR1 reads LGHNA; CDR2 reads YNFKEQ. Losses at the gene ends were 0 bases for V and 5 bases for J; bases not matched to a gene: 8. The CDR3 here is CASSQDRLAGLNNEQFF. The CDR3 DNA sequence: TGTGCCAGCAGCCAAGATCGCCTAGCGGGATTAAACAATGAGCAGTTCTTC.

This clone was seen more than once but under ten times. This chain links TRBV27 with TRBJ2-7, with D maybe TRBD2 (5 bases). This CDR3 is 15 amino acids long. V lost 2 bases and J lost 0, with 11 bases in between. Germline V lookup: CDR1 MNHEY, CDR2 SMNVEV (reference sequence). In DNA form, the CDR3 reads TGTGCCAGCAGTTTAAGGCGGGCCCCCTCCTACGAGCAGTACTTC. This encodes CASSLRRAPSYEQYF.

The rearrangement links TRBV5-1 to TRBJ1-2; TRBD1 agrees at 8 bases. This CDR3 has 14 residues. V lost 0 bases to trimming and J lost 6 bases; unmatched junction nucleotides: 4. The germline V gene encodes CDR1 SGHRS and CDR2 YFSETQ. CDR3 amino acids: CASSLGQGAHGYTF. The CDR3, as DNA: TGCGCCAGCAGCTTGGGGCAGGGGGCCCATGGCTACACCTTC.

The gene calls are TRBV15 and TRBJ2-1; 10 positions match TRBD2. CDR1 and CDR2 from the germline V gene are LNHNV and YYDKDF (reference sequence). The CDR3 is 15 residues long. Unmatched junction bases numbered 5, after V lost 2 bases and J lost 7 bases. As DNA, the CDR3 is TGTGCCACCAGCAGACTAGCGGGAGAAGTGAATGAGCAGTTCTTC. Its translation: CATSRLAGEVNEQFF.

This chain connects TRBV20-1 to TRBJ1-1; D not certain. CDR3 length: 11 amino acids. Between the trimmed V and J ends, which lost 6 bases and 4 bases, there was a span of 9 bases. CDR1 is DFQATT, CDR2 SNEGSKA, per germline (reference sequence). The CDR3 nucleotides are TGCAGTGCCCCCGTCGGCACTGAAGCTTTCTTT. Residues: CSAPVGTEAFF.

The V gene is TRBV5-6, the J gene TRBJ2-1, with 12 bases matching TRBD2. Germline V gene lookup returns CDR1 SGHDT and CDR2 YYEEEE. CDR3 length: 15 residues. Trimming removed 4 bases from V and 7 bases from J; junction bases left unmatched: 6. The CDR3 loop reads CASSPSGRARNEQFF. CDR3 bases: TGTGCCAGCAGCCCTAGCGGGAGGGCCCGGAATGAGCAGTTCTTC.

The gene calls are TRBV5-1 and TRBJ2-1, with 8 positions matching TRBD2. The V and J ends lost 8 bases and 2 bases, in that order; junction bases with no gene match: 6. The germline V gene has CDR1 SGHRS and CDR2 YFSETQ. The CDR3 has 14 residues. The CDR3 loop reads CASLREGPYNEQFF. The CDR3 nucleotides are TGCGCCAGTTTACGGGAGGGCCCCTACAATGAGCAGTTCTTC.